The 7 T cell receptor beta chains given below trace back to one sample, sequenced in a study of T cells in Graves' hyperthyroidism and ophthalmopathy. Authors of the study amplified TCR beta CDR3 regions from RNA transcripts. Primed by the HTBI set, a first-round RT-PCR was run on the TCR CDR3. Each CDR3 protein is one row after TCRdb ran MiXCR on the multiplex PCR reads. There are roughly 530,000 distinct CDR3 sequences in the sample; 15% to 20% occur only once, and approximately 18% lies in the top ten. Sequencing was carried out using blood. These receptor sequences come from a woman aged 18 to 35 with Graves' ophthalmopathy.

This clonotype was seen only once. A much larger clone differs by one base, so this may be a read error. The V and J genes are TRBV12-3 or TRBV12-4 and TRBJ1-1, with TRBD1 matching 7 bases. The CDR3 contains 14 residues. The trim removed 5 bases at V and 4 bases at J, leaving 7 bases unmatched. This chain's CDR3 is CASSPGGWSTEAFF. DNA of the CDR3: TGTGCCAGCAGTCCAGGGGGATGGAGCACTGAAGCTTTCTTT.

This clonotype was detected many times. The chain carries TRBV6-2 or TRBV6-3 and TRBJ2-1, with D unresolved. CDR3 size: 13 residues. Germline CDR1 and CDR2: MNHEY and SVGEGT. The V gene lost 2 bases and the J gene lost 5 bases, with 7 bases spanning the gap. The CDR3 protein is CASSYVSHNEQFF. The CDR3 DNA is TGTGCCAGCAGTTACGTGAGTCACAATGAGCAGTTCTTC.

J is TRBJ2-2 and V is TRBV27; D is possibly TRBD1 or TRBD2 (5 bases each). Germline CDR1 reads MNHEY; CDR2 reads SMNVEV (reference sequence). The CDR3 loop spans 16 amino acids. Trimming took off 3 bases at V and 12 bases at J, with 23 bases between the two ends. The CDR3 here is CASSFQPGSRPGQLFF. The CDR3, as DNA: TGTGCCAGCAGTTTCCAACCAGGGAGTCGACCGGGCCAGCTGTTTTTT.

The sample holds a few counts of this clonotype. The chain couples TRBV9 to TRBJ2-1; possibly TRBD1 or TRBD2 for D (6 bases each). CDR3 length: 15 amino acids. Germline V gene data show CDR1 as SGDLS and CDR2 as YYNGEE. V shed 0 bases and J shed 3 bases, with 10 bases lying between them. The CDR3 sequence: CASSVVGGLYNEQFF. The CDR3 DNA is TGTGCCAGCAGCGTAGTAGGGGGACTCTACAATGAGCAGTTCTTC.

The rearrangement uses TRBV7-9 and TRBJ2-7; D possibly corresponds to TRBD2 (6 bases). V dropped 1 base and J dropped 4 bases, with 14 bases sitting between them. The CDR3 contains 15 residues. Germline V gene sequence: CDR1 SEHNR, CDR2 FQNEAQ (reference sequence). CDR3: CASSLVISGSYEQYF. CDR3 nucleotides: TGTGCCAGCAGCTTAGTGATTAGCGGTTCATACGAGCAGTACTTC.

Ten or more counts support this clonotype. The genes are TRBV7-2 and TRBJ2-7; 8 bases match TRBD1. Germline V gene sequence: CDR1 SGHTA, CDR2 FQGNSA. The CDR3 is 14 residues long. Trimming at V came to 1 base and at J to 2 bases, leaving 1 base not matched to a gene. CDR3 nucleotide sequence: TGTGCCAGCAGCTTAGGGGACAGGACCTACGAGCAGTACTTC. This gives the protein CASSLGDRTYEQYF.

CDR3 sequence: CASSQDRNSLVGELFF. The CDR3 DNA is TGCGCCAGCAGCCAAGATCGGAATAGCTTGGTCGGGGAGCTGTTTTTT. The chain links TRBV4-3 to TRBJ2-2; D remains ambiguous. Deletions cut 0 bases from V and 7 bases from J, with 15 bases between. The CDR3 covers 16 residues. Germline values: CDR1 LGHNA, CDR2 YSLEER.